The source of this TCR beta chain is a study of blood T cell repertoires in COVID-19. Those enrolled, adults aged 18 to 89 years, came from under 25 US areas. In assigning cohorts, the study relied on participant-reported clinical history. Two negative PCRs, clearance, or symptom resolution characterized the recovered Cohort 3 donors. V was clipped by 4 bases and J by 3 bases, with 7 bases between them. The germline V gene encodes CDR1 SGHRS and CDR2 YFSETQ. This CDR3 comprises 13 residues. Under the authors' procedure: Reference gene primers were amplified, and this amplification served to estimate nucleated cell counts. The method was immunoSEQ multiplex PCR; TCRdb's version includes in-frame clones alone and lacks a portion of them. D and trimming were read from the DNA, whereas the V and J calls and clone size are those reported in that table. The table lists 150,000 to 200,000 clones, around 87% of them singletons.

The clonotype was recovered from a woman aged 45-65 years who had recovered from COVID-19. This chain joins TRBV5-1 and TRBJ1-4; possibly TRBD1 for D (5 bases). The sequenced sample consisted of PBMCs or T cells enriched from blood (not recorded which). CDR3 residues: CASSRGANEKLFF. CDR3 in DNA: TGCGCCAGCAGCCGGGGGGCTAATGAAAAACTGTTTTTT.